This TCR beta chain was profiled in a study of vaccination effects on CD4 cells after COVID-19. This table comes from immunoSEQ multiplex PCR, and its TCRdb copy is limited to in-frame clones, with some not included. The table shows 70,000 or so clones, with approximately 72% occurring only once. Germline CDR1 and CDR2: MNHEY and SVGAGI. There are 14 residues in the CDR3. V gave up 7 bases and J gave up 3 bases, with 15 bases separating them. Before sequencing took place, the ViraFEST assay used viral peptide pools to expand antigen-specific CD4+ T cells. Culture proceeded for nine to eleven days, and CD4+ T cells were then isolated. The study found no prior SARS-CoV-2 infection in the vaccine recipients, who tested negative for nucleocapsid antibodies. Each well held 1.5 million to 2 million PBMC cultured with 8.5 to 10 ug/ml peptides and around 10 IU/ml IL-2. This clone was detected only a few times. Its target is not known.

Study-level points and caveats: Convalescent patients in the study were few, and early post-infection timepoints were absent.

The rearrangement links TRBV6-5 to TRBJ1-2; tentative D call: TRBD1 (5 bases). The input for sequencing was CD4+ T cells from PBMCs cultured with HCoV-NL63 spike peptides, taken before COVID-19 vaccination. This clonotype was obtained from a human donor who received a COVID-19 vaccine. CDR3 bases: TGTGCCAGCACTTTTCGACAGTCCTACTATGGCTACACCTTC. As protein: CASTFRQSYYGYTF.